These T cell receptor beta chains were read from a single sample in a study of post-analysis software for immune sequencing data. TCRdb itself ran the PCR reads through MiXCR, one entry per CDR3 protein. In the table there are 500,000 to 600,000 distinct CDR3 sequences, roughly 46% of which are singletons. Sequenced: blood. These receptors came from a girl aged 10 to 17 with multiple sclerosis. Both conserved end residues are part of each CDR3. D genes are given only for firm matches. Some rows have no size entry. The others give once, few or many, or a class for an expanded clone.

TRBJ1-2 - - TRBV12-3/TRBV12-4 CASRSLDSPYGYTF TGTGCCAGCAGGTCTTTAGACAGCCCCTATGGCTACACCTTC
TRBJ2-1 TRBD2 few TRBV18 CASSPGGGLGKQFF TGTGCCAGCTCACCAGGCGGGGGGCTCGGCAAGCAGTTCTTC
TRBJ2-7 - - TRBV5-1 CASSLGSHEQYF TGTGCCAGCAGCTTGGGGTCCCACGAGCAGTACTTC
TRBJ2-7 - few TRBV10-3 CATSWDTGTYEQYF TGTGCCACTAGCTGGGACACTGGAACCTACGAGCAGTACTTC
TRBJ2-3 - - TRBV5-1 CASSFLPDTQYF TGCGCCAGCAGCTTCTTACCAGATACGCAGTATTTT
TRBJ2-7 - few TRBV4-1 CASSQDKGGPSYEQYF TGCGCCAGCAGCCAAGACAAGGGTGGTCCCTCCTACGAGCAGTACTTC
TRBJ2-3 TRBD2 - TRBV7-2 CASSERAGGPKVSDTQYF TGTGCCAGCAGCGAAAGAGCGGGAGGGCCTAAGGTGTCAGATACGCAGTATTTT
TRBJ2-3 TRBD1 - TRBV12-3/TRBV12-4 CASSPDRDTDTQYF TGTGCCAGCAGCCCTGACAGGGACACAGATACGCAGTATTTT
TRBJ2-5 - - TRBV5-1 CASSPFHSQETQYF TGCGCCAGCAGCCCCTTCCACAGCCAAGAGACCCAGTACTTC
TRBJ2-7 - few TRBV4-1 CASSQQRGFEQYF TGCGCCAGCAGCCAACAAAGGGGTTTTGAGCAGTACTTC
TRBJ2-7 TRBD2 - TRBV7-2 CASSRTSGRYSYEQYF TGTGCCAGCAGCCGGACTAGCGGGAGATACTCCTACGAGCAGTACTTC
TRBJ2-1 TRBD2 - TRBV5-6 CASRASGGHSYNEQFF TGTGCCAGCAGGGCTAGCGGGGGACACTCCTACAATGAGCAGTTCTTC
TRBJ2-3 - - TRBV7-2 CASSPIGTDTQYF TGTGCCAGCAGCCCGATAGGCACAGATACGCAGTATTTT
TRBJ1-4 - - TRBV7-9 CASSLVPAPRGLFF TGTGCCAGCAGCTTAGTCCCGGCACCACGAGGACTGTTTTTT
TRBJ2-3 - - TRBV20-1 CSARASRTVTDTQYF TGCAGTGCTAGAGCGTCTAGGACAGTCACAGATACGCAGTATTTT
TRBJ2-1 TRBD2 - TRBV5-1 CASSLGSGRNNEQFF TGCGCCAGCAGCTTGGGTAGCGGGAGAAACAATGAGCAGTTCTTC